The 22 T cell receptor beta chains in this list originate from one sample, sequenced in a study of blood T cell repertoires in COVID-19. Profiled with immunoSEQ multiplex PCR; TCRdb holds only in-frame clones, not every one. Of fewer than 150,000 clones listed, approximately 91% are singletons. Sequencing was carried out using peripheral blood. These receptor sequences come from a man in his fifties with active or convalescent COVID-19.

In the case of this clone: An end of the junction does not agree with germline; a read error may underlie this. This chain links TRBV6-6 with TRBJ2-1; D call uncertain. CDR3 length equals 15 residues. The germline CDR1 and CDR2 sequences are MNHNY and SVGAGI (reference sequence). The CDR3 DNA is TGTGCCAGCAGTTCCGAACGGAGCCTAACCACCTCCCCCATCTTC. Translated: CASSSERSLTTSPIF.

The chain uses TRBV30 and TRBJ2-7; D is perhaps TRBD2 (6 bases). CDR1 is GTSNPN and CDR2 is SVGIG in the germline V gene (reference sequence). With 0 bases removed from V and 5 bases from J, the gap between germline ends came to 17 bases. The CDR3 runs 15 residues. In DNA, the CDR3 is TGTGCCTGGAGTGTTGGGGCTAGCGCGAGAGACGAGCAGTACTTC. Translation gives CAWSVGASARDEQYF.

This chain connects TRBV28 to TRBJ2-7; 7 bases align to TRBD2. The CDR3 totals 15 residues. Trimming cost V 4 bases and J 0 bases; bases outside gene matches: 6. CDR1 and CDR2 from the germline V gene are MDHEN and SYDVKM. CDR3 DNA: TGTGCCAGCAGTTCTCGGGCTAGCGGCTCCTACGAGCAGTACTTC. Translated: CASSSRASGSYEQYF.

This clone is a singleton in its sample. CDR3 residues: CASSPGQAGNQPQHF. CDR3 coding DNA: TGTGCCAGCAGCCCGGGACAGGCGGGGAATCAGCCCCAGCATTTT. The chain uses TRBV28 and TRBJ1-5, with 8 bases matching TRBD1. Germline V CDR1 and CDR2: MDHEN, SYDVKM. This CDR3 has 15 residues. The V and J ends lost 6 bases and 4 bases, in that order; junction bases with no gene match: 8.

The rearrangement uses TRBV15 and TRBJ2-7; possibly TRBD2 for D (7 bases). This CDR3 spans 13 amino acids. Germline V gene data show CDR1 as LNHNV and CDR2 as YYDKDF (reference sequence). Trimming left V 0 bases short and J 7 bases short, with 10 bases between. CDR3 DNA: TGTGCCACCAGCAGAGATCGGGGGGCTGAGCAGTACTTC. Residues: CATSRDRGAEQYF.

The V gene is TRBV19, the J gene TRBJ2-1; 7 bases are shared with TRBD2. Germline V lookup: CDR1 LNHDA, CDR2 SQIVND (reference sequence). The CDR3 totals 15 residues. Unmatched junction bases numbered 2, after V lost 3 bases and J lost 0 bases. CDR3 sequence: CASSMGGSSYNEQFF. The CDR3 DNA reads TGTGCCAGTAGTATGGGCGGGAGCTCCTACAATGAGCAGTTCTTC.

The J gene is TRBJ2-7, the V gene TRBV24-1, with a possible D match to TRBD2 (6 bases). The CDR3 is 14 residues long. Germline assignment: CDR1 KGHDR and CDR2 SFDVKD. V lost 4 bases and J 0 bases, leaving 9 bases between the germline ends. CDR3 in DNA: TGTGCCACCAGTGACTCCGGGAGCTCCTACGAGCAGTACTTC. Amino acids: CATSDSGSSYEQYF.

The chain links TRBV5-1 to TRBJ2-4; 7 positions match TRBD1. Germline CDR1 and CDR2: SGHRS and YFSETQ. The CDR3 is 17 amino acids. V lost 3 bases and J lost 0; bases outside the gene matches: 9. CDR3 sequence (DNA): TGCGCCAGCAGCTCCAGACGTGACAGGGCAGCCAAAAACATTCAGTACTTC. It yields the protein CASSSRRDRAAKNIQYF. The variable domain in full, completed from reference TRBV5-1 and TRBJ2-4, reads KAGVTQTPRYLIKTRGQQVTLSCSPISGHRSVSWYQQTPGQGLQFLFEYFSETQRNKGNFPGRFSGRQFSNSRSEMNVSTLELGDSALYLCASSSRRDRAAKNIQYFGAGTRLSVL.

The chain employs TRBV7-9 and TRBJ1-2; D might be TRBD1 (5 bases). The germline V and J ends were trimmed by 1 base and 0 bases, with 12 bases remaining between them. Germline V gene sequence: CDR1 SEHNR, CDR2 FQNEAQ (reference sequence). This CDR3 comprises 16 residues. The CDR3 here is CASSLDGGEANYGYTF. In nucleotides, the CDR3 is TGTGCCAGCAGCTTAGATGGAGGGGAGGCTAACTATGGCTACACCTTC.

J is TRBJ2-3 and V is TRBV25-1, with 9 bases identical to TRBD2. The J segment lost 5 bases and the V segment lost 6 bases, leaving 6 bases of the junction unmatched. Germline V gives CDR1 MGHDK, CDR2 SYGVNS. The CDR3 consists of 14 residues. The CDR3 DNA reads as TGTGCCAGCAGGTTAGCGGGAGCGATAGATACGCAGTATTTT. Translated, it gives CASRLAGAIDTQYF.

CDR3 loop: CASRAGQKIQETQYF. The CDR3 coding sequence is TGTGCCAGCAGGGCCGGACAGAAGATCCAAGAGACCCAGTACTTC. The J gene is TRBJ2-5, the V gene TRBV2, with D possibly being TRBD1 (6 bases). V gave up 6 bases and J gave up 1 base, with 15 bases separating them. In germline, CDR1 is SNHLY, CDR2 FYNNEI. The CDR3 consists of 15 residues.

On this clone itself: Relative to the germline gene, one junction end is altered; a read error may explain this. CDR3: CGAGSVWNQPQHF. DNA for the CDR3: TGCGGGGCCGGGAGCGTGTGGAATCAGCCCCAGCATTTT. The chain couples TRBV12-5 to TRBJ1-5; tentatively, D is TRBD1 (5 bases). The CDR3 consists of 13 residues. The germline V gene has CDR1 LGHNT and CDR2 FRNRAP.

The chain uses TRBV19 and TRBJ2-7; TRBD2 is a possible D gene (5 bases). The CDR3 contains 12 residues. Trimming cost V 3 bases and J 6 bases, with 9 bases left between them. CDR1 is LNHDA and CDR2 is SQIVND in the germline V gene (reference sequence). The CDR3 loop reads CASSIGAGEQYF. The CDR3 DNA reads TGTGCCAGTAGTATTGGTGCGGGCGAGCAGTACTTC.

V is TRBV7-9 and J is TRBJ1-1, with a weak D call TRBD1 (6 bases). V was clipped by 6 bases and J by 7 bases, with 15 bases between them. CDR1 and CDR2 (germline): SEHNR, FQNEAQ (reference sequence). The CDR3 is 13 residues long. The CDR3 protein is CASSFTGLGEAFF. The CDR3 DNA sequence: TGTGCCAGCAGTTTCACAGGGTTGGGTGAAGCTTTCTTT.

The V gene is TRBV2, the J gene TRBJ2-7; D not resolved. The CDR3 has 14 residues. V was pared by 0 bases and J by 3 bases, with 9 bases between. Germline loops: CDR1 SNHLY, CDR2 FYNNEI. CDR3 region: CASSEAGRFYEQYF. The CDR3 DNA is TGTGCCAGCAGTGAAGCTGGCAGATTCTACGAGCAGTACTTC.

CDR3: CASSQRQSGNTIYF. Written as DNA, the CDR3 is TGTGCCAGCAGCCAAAGACAGTCAGGAAACACCATATATTTT. The rearrangement links TRBV3-1 (or the pseudogene TRBV3-2) to TRBJ1-3; TRBD1 might be the D (5 bases). The CDR3 length is 14 residues. V lost 2 bases and J 4 bases, leaving 9 bases between the germline ends. Germline CDR1 and CDR2: LGHDT and YNNKEL (reference sequence).

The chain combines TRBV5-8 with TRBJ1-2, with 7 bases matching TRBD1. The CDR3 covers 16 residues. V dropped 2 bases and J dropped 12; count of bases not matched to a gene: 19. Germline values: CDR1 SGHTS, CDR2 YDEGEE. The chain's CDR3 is CASSFPDRDRHPLDTF. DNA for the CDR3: TGTGCCAGCAGCTTCCCTGACCGGGACAGACATCCCTTGGACACCTTC.

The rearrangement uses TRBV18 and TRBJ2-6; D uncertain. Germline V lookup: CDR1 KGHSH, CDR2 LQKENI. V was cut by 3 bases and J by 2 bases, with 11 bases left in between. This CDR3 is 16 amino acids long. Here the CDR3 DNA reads TGTGCCAGCTCACCCCTCCCCGCGGCTGGGGCCAACGTCCTGACTTTC. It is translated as CASSPLPAAGANVLTF.

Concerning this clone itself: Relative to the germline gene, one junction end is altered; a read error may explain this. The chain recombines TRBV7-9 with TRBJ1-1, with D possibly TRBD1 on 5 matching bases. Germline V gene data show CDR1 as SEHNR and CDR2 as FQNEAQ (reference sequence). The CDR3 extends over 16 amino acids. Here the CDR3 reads CASRLVGGQGWTEAFF. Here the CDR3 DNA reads TGTGCCAGCAGATTAGTGGGAGGGCAGGGATGGACTGAAGCTTTCTTT.

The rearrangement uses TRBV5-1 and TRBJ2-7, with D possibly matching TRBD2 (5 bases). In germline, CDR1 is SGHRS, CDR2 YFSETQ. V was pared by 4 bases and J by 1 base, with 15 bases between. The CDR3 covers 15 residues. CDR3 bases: TGCGCCAGCAGCAGCACAACCGGGGTTTCCTACGAGCAGTACTTC. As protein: CASSSTTGVSYEQYF.

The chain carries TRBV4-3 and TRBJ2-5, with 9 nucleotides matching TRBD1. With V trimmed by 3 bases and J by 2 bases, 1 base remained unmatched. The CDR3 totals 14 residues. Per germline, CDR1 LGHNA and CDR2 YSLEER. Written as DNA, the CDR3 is TGCGCCAGCAGCCACGGACAGGGGCAAGAGACCCAGTACTTC. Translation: CASSHGQGQETQYF.

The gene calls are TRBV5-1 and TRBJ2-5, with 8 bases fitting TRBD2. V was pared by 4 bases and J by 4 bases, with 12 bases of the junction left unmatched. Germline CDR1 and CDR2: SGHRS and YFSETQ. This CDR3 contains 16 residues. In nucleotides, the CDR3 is TGCGCCAGCAGCGCGGCGGGGGGTAGCGGGCGAGAGACCCAGTACTTC. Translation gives CASSAAGGSGRETQYF.